A single sample gave rise to the 3 T cell receptor beta chains below, sequenced in a study of shared clonotypes between healthy human individuals. Sequenced by immunoSEQ multiplex PCR; TCRdb stores in-frame clones only, minus some. Counted here are about 510,000 clones, less than 85% occurring once; the ten biggest clones make up over 10%. What was sequenced was PBMCs. The receptor source for this set is a woman aged 40 to 50 in good health. Some clones in this sample may be carry-over from other donors' samples.

The rearrangement joins TRBV6-6 to TRBJ2-1, with 10 bases lining up with TRBD2. The CDR3 is 14 amino acids. V shed 5 bases, J shed 6 bases, and the junction held 4 bases outside the gene matches. Germline V gene lookup returns CDR1 MNHNY and CDR2 SVGAGI (reference sequence). The CDR3 sequence is CASSSGRAGNEQFF. The CDR3 DNA reads as TGTGCCAGCAGTAGCGGGAGGGCCGGCAATGAGCAGTTCTTC.

The rearrangement links TRBV7-2 to TRBJ2-1; D is uncertain. CDR1 is SGHTA, CDR2 FQGNSA, per germline. The CDR3 runs 12 residues. With 2 bases removed from V and 3 bases from J, the gap between germline ends came to 2 bases. The CDR3 DNA reads as TGTGCCAGCAGCTTATACTACAATGAGCAGTTCTTC. Amino acids: CASSLYYNEQFF.

The sample holds a few counts of this clone. V and J are TRBV7-9 and TRBJ1-1; D not certain. Germline assignment: CDR1 SEHNR and CDR2 FQNEAQ (reference sequence). The CDR3 covers 11 residues. Deletions cut 5 bases from V and 11 bases from J, with 12 bases between. The CDR3 is CASSRARVAFF. In nucleotides, the CDR3 is TGTGCCAGCAGCCGGGCAAGGGTGGCTTTCTTT. The full variable domain, rest sourced from reference TRBV7-9 and TRBJ1-1, is DTGVSQNPRHKITKRGQNVTFRCDPISEHNRLYWYRQTLGQGPEFLTYFQNEAQLEKSRLLSDRFSAERPKGSFSTLEIQRTEQGDSAMYLCASSRARVAFFGQGTRLTVV.